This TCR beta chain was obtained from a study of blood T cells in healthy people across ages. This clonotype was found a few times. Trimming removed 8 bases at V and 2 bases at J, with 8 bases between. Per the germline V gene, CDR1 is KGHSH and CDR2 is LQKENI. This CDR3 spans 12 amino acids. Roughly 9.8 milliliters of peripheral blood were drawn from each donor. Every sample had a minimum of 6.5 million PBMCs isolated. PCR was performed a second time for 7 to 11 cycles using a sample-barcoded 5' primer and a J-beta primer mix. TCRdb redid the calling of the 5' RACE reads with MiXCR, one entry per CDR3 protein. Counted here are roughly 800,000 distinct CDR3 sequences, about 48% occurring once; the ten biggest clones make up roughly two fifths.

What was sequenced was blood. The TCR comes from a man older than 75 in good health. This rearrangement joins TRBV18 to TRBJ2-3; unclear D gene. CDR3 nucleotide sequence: TGTGCCAGCGCACGGGTCACAGATACGCAGTATTTT. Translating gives CASARVTDTQYF.